A single sample is the source of the 27 T cell receptor beta chains below, sequenced in a study of identical twins. TCRdb ran MiXCR on the 5' RACE reads and lists one entry per CDR3 protein. The table shows some 460,000 distinct CDR3 sequences, with approximately 15% occurring only once. The same specimen was also included in a second study, on yellow fever vaccine responses in identical twins.

The sequenced sample consisted of CD4+ T cells sorted from blood. These receptors were taken from a woman younger than 30 in good health.

This clonotype occurred many times. The chain joins TRBV6-5 to TRBJ2-3; 10 bases map to TRBD1. This CDR3 contains 16 residues. V lost 0 bases, J lost 1 base, and 1 base stayed unmatched. The germline V gene has CDR1 MNHEY and CDR2 SVGAGI. This CDR3 is CASSYSGTGGTDTQYF. Here the CDR3 DNA reads TGTGCCAGCAGTTACTCCGGGACAGGGGGCACAGATACGCAGTATTTT.

This clonotype showed up many times. This chain uses TRBV4-3 with TRBJ2-7; D is possibly TRBD2 (5 bases). The CDR3 runs to 16 residues. V was cut by 0 bases and J by 5 bases, with 17 bases left in between. Germline CDR1 LGHNA, CDR2 YSLEER. CDR3 sequence (DNA): TGCGCCAGCAGCCAAGATAAGGGATTTCGAGGGCACGAGCAGTACTTC. Protein product: CASSQDKGFRGHEQYF.

This clonotype came up many times. V usage is TRBV3-1 and J usage is TRBJ2-7; 7 bases align to TRBD1. After removal of 0 bases from V and 4 bases from J, the junction contained 3 bases not matched to a gene. Germline V gene lookup returns CDR1 LGHDT and CDR2 YNNKEL (reference sequence). The CDR3 is 14 amino acids. The CDR3 nucleotides are TGTGCCAGCAGCCAAGAGGGGACAGTTTACGAGCAGTACTTC. Translating it yields CASSQEGTVYEQYF.

The V and J genes are TRBV29-1 and TRBJ2-1; D gene uncertain. With 6 bases removed from V and 8 bases from J, the gap between germline ends came to 11 bases. Per the germline V gene, CDR1 is SQVTM and CDR2 is ANQGSEA. This CDR3 comprises 11 residues. The CDR3: CSVSWVDEQFF. The CDR3 region has the DNA TGCAGCGTGTCGTGGGTCGATGAGCAGTTCTTC.

This clonotype appeared a few times. The J gene is TRBJ1-1, the V gene TRBV2; perhaps TRBD1 as D (5 bases). The germline V gene encodes CDR1 SNHLY and CDR2 FYNNEI. The CDR3 extends over 19 amino acids. With 6 bases removed from V and 2 bases from J, the gap between germline ends came to 28 bases. CDR3 sequence reads: CASRRGLQGFSRKNTEAFF. The CDR3 bases are TGTGCCAGCAGGCGGGGACTTCAAGGGTTTTCTCGAAAAAACACTGAAGCTTTCTTT.

This clonotype was seen a handful of times. The rearrangement uses TRBV3-1 and TRBJ1-6; D is unclear. V gave up 0 bases and J gave up 6 bases, with 3 bases separating them. CDR3 size: 13 residues. Germline V CDR1 and CDR2: LGHDT, YNNKEL (reference sequence). CDR3 protein: CASSQDINSPLHF. For the CDR3, the DNA is TGTGCCAGCAGCCAAGACATTAATTCACCCCTCCACTTT.

The rearrangement links TRBV6-1 to TRBJ2-7; 10 nucleotides agree with TRBD1. The length of the CDR3 is 15 residues. Germline CDR1 and CDR2: MNHNS and SASEGT. V lost 5 bases and J lost 4; bases outside the gene matches: 8. The CDR3: CASSQYGTGVYEQYF. The CDR3 coding sequence is TGTGCCAGCAGTCAATACGGGACAGGGGTGTACGAGCAGTACTTC.

This rearrangement joins TRBV6-5 to TRBJ2-5; D is uncertain. V was pared by 2 bases and J by 9 bases, with 19 bases between. The CDR3 is made up of 15 amino acids. CDR1 is MNHEY, CDR2 SVGAGI, per germline. CDR3 sequence reads: CASSYRATGGRPQYF. Written as DNA, the CDR3 is TGTGCCAGCAGTTACAGGGCTACGGGTGGAAGACCCCAGTACTTC.

This clonotype was detected a few times. The CDR3 sequence: CASNREMGNEQFF. CDR3 DNA sequence: TGCGCCAGCAATCGGGAGATGGGGAATGAGCAGTTCTTC. The chain joins TRBV5-1 to TRBJ2-1; maybe TRBD2 (6 bases). V dropped 6 bases and J dropped 7 bases, with 14 bases sitting between them. CDR3 length equals 13 residues. Germline CDR1 reads SGHRS; CDR2 reads YFSETQ.

The rearrangement uses TRBV29-1 and TRBJ2-2; D is uncertain. V lost 4 bases and J 4 bases, leaving 22 bases between the germline ends. Germline CDR1 and CDR2: SQVTM and ANQGSEA. The CDR3 loop spans 17 amino acids. CDR3 sequence reads: CSVGAKAVGPGTGELFF. DNA for the CDR3: TGCAGCGTTGGGGCGAAAGCAGTGGGTCCCGGCACCGGGGAGCTGTTTTTT.

This clonotype was counted ten times or more. The V gene is TRBV29-1, the J gene TRBJ2-3; tentatively, D is TRBD1 (5 bases). V lost 6 bases and J lost 0, with 10 bases in between. Germline V gene lookup returns CDR1 SQVTM and CDR2 ANQGSEA. The CDR3 spans 13 residues. CDR3 nucleotides: TGCAGCGTGGCAGGGTCTAGCACAGATACGCAGTATTTT. This sequence encodes CSVAGSSTDTQYF.

The chain uses TRBV5-5 and TRBJ2-2; D might be TRBD2 (6 bases). The CDR3 is made up of 15 amino acids. Germline V gives CDR1 SGHKS, CDR2 YYEKEE (reference sequence). V was pared by 4 bases and J by 0 bases, with 10 bases between. The DNA of the CDR3 is TGTGCCAGCAGCGGGCGGGACTCGAACACCGGGGAGCTGTTTTTT. It is translated as CASSGRDSNTGELFF.

This clonotype was seen only a few times. The chain carries TRBV6-5 and TRBJ2-3; 7 nucleotides align to TRBD2. This CDR3 has 12 residues. Germline trimming cut 8 bases from V and 6 bases from J; bases unmatched to any gene: 5. CDR1 and CDR2 (germline): MNHEY, SVGAGI. The CDR3 here is CASGLVLDTQYF. The CDR3 DNA reads TGTGCCAGCGGACTAGTATTGGATACGCAGTATTTT.

V and J are TRBV20-1 and TRBJ2-7, with 10 bases fitting TRBD2. Germline lookup yields CDR1 DFQATT and CDR2 SNEGSKA (reference sequence). Unmatched junction bases numbered 8, after V lost 6 bases and J lost 3 bases. CDR3 length: 14 amino acids. CDR3 protein: CSAPTSGALYEQYF. The CDR3 DNA reads as TGCAGTGCCCCCACTAGCGGGGCCCTCTACGAGCAGTACTTC.

V and J are TRBV6-5 and TRBJ2-7, with 9 bases lining up with TRBD2. The CDR3 has 15 amino acids. Germline V CDR1 and CDR2: MNHEY, SVGAGI. Trimming took 0 bases from V and 3 from J; bases not matched to a gene: 3. For the CDR3, the DNA is TGTGCCAGCAGTTACTCGAGCGGGAGGAACTACGAGCAGTACTTC. Translating gives CASSYSSGRNYEQYF.

This clonotype was recorded a few times. A read error may produce the germline difference seen at one junction end. The chain has TRBV6-5 and TRBJ2-3; 9 positions agree with TRBD2. This CDR3 is built from 13 residues. Germline CDR1 and CDR2: MNHEY and SVGAGI. The CDR3 DNA is TGTGCCAGCAGTTACGCTGATTTGGGACTAGCCATTTTT. It specifies CASSYADLGLAIF.

This chain uses TRBV15 with TRBJ1-1; a weak D match, TRBD1 (5 bases). CDR3 length: 14 residues. Trimming left V 0 bases short and J 3 bases short, with 8 bases between. Germline loops: CDR1 LNHNV, CDR2 YYDKDF (reference sequence). This CDR3 reads CATSRDGADTEAFF. The CDR3 DNA follows: TGTGCCACCAGCAGAGATGGGGCCGACACTGAAGCTTTCTTT. Filled out from reference TRBV15 and TRBJ1-1, the complete variable domain reads DAMVIQNPRYQVTQFGKPVTLSCSQTLNHNVMYWYQQKSSQAPKLLFHYYDKDFNNEADTPDNFQSRRPNTSFCFLDIRSPGLGDTAMYLCATSRDGADTEAFFGQGTRLTVV.

This clonotype was seen a handful of times. The rearrangement uses TRBV30 and TRBJ2-1, with no clear D. The CDR3 totals 14 residues. Germline CDR1 is GTSNPN and CDR2 is SVGIG (reference sequence). V lost 4 bases, J lost 10 bases, and 20 bases lay in between. The CDR3 DNA sequence: TGTGCCTGGATTCCCCCGAGTTCAGGCCGAGAGCAGTTCTTC. Translated: CAWIPPSSGREQFF.

Many counts were recorded for this clonotype. The CDR3 here is CSVEVGRRNQYF. The CDR3 nucleotides are TGCAGCGTTGAAGTGGGCAGGAGGAACCAGTACTTC. The chain employs TRBV29-1 and TRBJ2-5; D may be TRBD2 (5 bases). Looked up from germline, CDR1 is SQVTM and CDR2 is ANQGSEA. The CDR3 extends over 12 amino acids. Trimming stripped 1 base from V and 10 bases from J, with 13 bases between.

This clonotype was recorded many times. This sequence joins TRBV20-1 and TRBJ2-2; D remains unclear. CDR1 and CDR2 from the germline V gene are DFQATT and SNEGSKA (reference sequence). Trimming removed 0 bases from V and 2 bases from J, with 10 bases in between. CDR3 length: 15 residues. The CDR3 sequence: CSARDIQINTGELFF. CDR3 nucleotides: TGCAGTGCTAGAGATATCCAGATAAACACCGGGGAGCTGTTTTTT.

V is TRBV18 and J is TRBJ2-2; the match to TRBD2 covers 9 bases. V shed 3 bases, J shed 3 bases, and the junction held 5 bases outside the gene matches. CDR3 size: 16 residues. CDR1 KGHSH and CDR2 LQKENI come from the germline V gene. The DNA of the CDR3 is TGTGCCAGCTCACCGCTAGCGGGGACAGACACCGGGGAGCTGTTTTTT. Translating it yields CASSPLAGTDTGELFF.

Only a few counts were recorded for this clonotype. The chain has TRBV14 and TRBJ2-5; the match to TRBD2 covers 12 bases. Germline V gene lookup returns CDR1 SGHDN and CDR2 FVKESK. The CDR3 contains 14 residues. Trimming cost V 4 bases and J 8 bases; bases outside gene matches: 5. The CDR3 here is CASSRLAGVGTQYF. DNA of the CDR3: TGTGCCAGCAGCCGACTAGCGGGGGTCGGTACCCAGTACTTC.

V gene TRBV21-1 combines with J gene TRBJ2-3; the table's D gene call, TRBD2, was not cross checked with the DNA. TRBV21-1 is recorded as a pseudogene. This CDR3 has 17 amino acids. This chain's CDR3 is CASSSQVRIPHTDTQYF. DNA of the CDR3: TGTGCCAGCAGCAGTCAAGTCCGTATCCCACACACAGATACGCAGTATTTT.

The J gene is TRBJ2-7, the V gene TRBV15, with D perhaps matching TRBD2 (5 bases). The CDR3 totals 15 residues. Trimming cost V 5 bases and J 0 bases, with 14 bases left between them. Germline V lookup: CDR1 LNHNV, CDR2 YYDKDF (reference sequence). As DNA, the CDR3 is TGTGCCACCAGCCGGGGAATTTCGGGCTCCTACGAGCAGTACTTC. As protein: CATSRGISGSYEQYF.

The chain carries TRBV6-5 and TRBJ2-2; 11 bases fit TRBD1. V dropped 4 bases and J dropped 6; count of bases not matched to a gene: 7. Germline assignment: CDR1 MNHEY and CDR2 SVGAGI. The CDR3 runs to 16 residues. CDR3 amino acids: CASSSEDRGPSGELFF. CDR3 nucleotides: TGTGCCAGCAGTTCAGAGGACAGGGGGCCTTCCGGGGAGCTGTTTTTT.

V usage is TRBV6-5 and J usage is TRBJ2-7; 10 nucleotides align to TRBD2. The CDR3 sequence is 17 residues long. V lost 0 bases and J lost 2; bases outside the gene matches: 7. Germline V gene sequence: CDR1 MNHEY, CDR2 SVGAGI. The CDR3 reads CASSYSSGGPAPYEQYF. In DNA form, the CDR3 reads TGTGCCAGCAGTTACTCTAGCGGGGGGCCTGCACCCTACGAGCAGTACTTC.

This clonotype was seen a handful of times. The V and J genes are TRBV12-3 or TRBV12-4 and TRBJ2-5; 10 nucleotides line up with TRBD1. The CDR3 is made up of 15 amino acids. The ends lost 5 bases at V and 5 bases at J; junction bases unmatched: 8. The CDR3 loop is CASSAYGTGVETQYF. DNA of the CDR3: TGTGCCAGCAGTGCGTACGGGACAGGGGTCGAGACCCAGTACTTC.